A single sample is the source of the 25 T cell receptor beta chains below, sequenced in a study of blood T cell repertoires in COVID-19. Clones were read by immunoSEQ multiplex PCR, and TCRdb kept only the in-frame ones, dropping some. The table has some 320,000 clones, under 90% seen once; the top ten hold 4% to 6%. Source material: PBMCs or T cells enriched from blood (not recorded which). These TCRs come from a man between 60 and 75 years old who had recovered from COVID-19.

There are a few counts of this clone. J is TRBJ1-6 and V is TRBV11-3; possibly TRBD1 for D (5 bases). V was clipped by 0 bases and J by 6 bases, with 9 bases between them. In germline, CDR1 is SGHNT, CDR2 YENEEA. The CDR3 is made up of 15 amino acids. CDR3 bases: TGTGCCAGCAGCTTAGACTCCAGGGCTAATTCACCCCTCCACTTT. It encodes CASSLDSRANSPLHF.

This chain connects TRBV28 to TRBJ2-7; TRBD1 aligns across 7 bases. Germline CDR1 is MDHEN and CDR2 is SYDVKM. The CDR3 spans 14 residues. The V gene end was trimmed by 5 bases and the J gene end by 2 bases; junction bases not matched to a gene: 6. Here the CDR3 DNA reads TGTGCCAGCAGTCGTCCGGGACAGACCTACGAGCAGTACTTC. Translating gives CASSRPGQTYEQYF. The whole variable domain, filled in from reference TRBV28 and TRBJ2-7, reads DVKVTQSSRYLVKRTGEKVFLECVQDMDHENMFWYRQDPGLGLRLIYFSYDVKMKEKGDIPEGYSVSREKKERFSLILESASTNQTSMYLCASSRPGQTYEQYFGPGTRLTVT.

The chain joins TRBV7-9 to TRBJ2-7, with D perhaps matching TRBD2 (6 bases). This CDR3 region has 14 residues. Germline CDR1 reads SEHNR; CDR2 reads FQNEAQ (reference sequence). The ends were cut back, 8 bases at V and 7 bases at J, with 21 bases in the middle. As DNA, the CDR3 is TGTGCCAGCGCGCTAAAAGGAGGGGTAGGGGAGCAGTACTTC. Encoded protein: CASALKGGVGEQYF.

This clone was seen a few times. This chain links TRBV2 with TRBJ1-1; 10 bases are shared with TRBD1. This CDR3 has 15 amino acids. V was clipped by 6 bases and J by 8 bases; unmatched bases: 12. Per germline, CDR1 SNHLY and CDR2 FYNNEI. The CDR3 sequence: CASRERQGARAEAFF. The CDR3 region has the DNA TGTGCCAGCAGAGAGAGACAGGGGGCCCGAGCGGAAGCTTTCTTT.

The chain is built from TRBV19 and TRBJ2-2; 15 bases are a match to TRBD2. This CDR3 has 16 residues. Trimming cost V 5 bases and J 6 bases; bases outside gene matches: 4. CDR1 LNHDA and CDR2 SQIVND come from the germline V gene (reference sequence). Written as DNA, the CDR3 is TGTGCCAGTAGTTTCGGACTAGCGGGAGGGGCCGGGGAGCTGTTTTTT. It yields the protein CASSFGLAGGAGELFF.

The V gene is TRBV7-9, the J gene TRBJ2-2; TRBD1 is a possible D gene (5 bases). The germline V and J ends were trimmed by 1 base and 5 bases, with 11 bases remaining between them. The CDR3 consists of 15 residues. CDR1 and CDR2 (germline): SEHNR, FQNEAQ (reference sequence). The CDR3 nucleotides are TGTGCCAGCAGCTTAGAAGCAGGGTGGACCGGGGAGCTGTTTTTT. Translation: CASSLEAGWTGELFF.

The gene calls are TRBV28 and TRBJ1-1; tentatively, D is TRBD1 (5 bases). The CDR3 consists of 15 residues. V lost 2 bases to trimming and J lost 0 bases, with 10 bases between them. CDR1 and CDR2 (germline): MDHEN, SYDVKM. The CDR3 here is CASSLSRAMNTEAFF. In DNA, the CDR3 is TGTGCCAGCAGTTTAAGCAGGGCGATGAACACTGAAGCTTTCTTT. The complete variable domain, with remaining parts taken from reference TRBV28 and TRBJ1-1, reads DVKVTQSSRYLVKRTGEKVFLECVQDMDHENMFWYRQDPGLGLRLIYFSYDVKMKEKGDIPEGYSVSREKKERFSLILESASTNQTSMYLCASSLSRAMNTEAFFGQGTRLTVV.

The chain uses TRBV18 and TRBJ2-1, with 7 bases fitting TRBD2. The germline V gene encodes CDR1 KGHSH and CDR2 LQKENI. V dropped 3 bases and J dropped 6; count of bases not matched to a gene: 8. This CDR3 is 15 amino acids long. CDR3 in DNA: TGTGCCAGCTCACCGCCTAGCGGAGGAGGCAATGAGCAGTTCTTC. It codes for CASSPPSGGGNEQFF.

A few counts support this clone. The rearrangement uses TRBV7-9 and TRBJ2-5; D is perhaps TRBD1 (6 bases). The CDR3 contains 15 residues. Germline values: CDR1 SEHNR, CDR2 FQNEAQ (reference sequence). V was cut by 5 bases and J by 0 bases, with 13 bases left in between. As DNA, the CDR3 is TGTGCCAGCAGCCGCGGACAGCTGTACCAAGAGACCCAGTACTTC. Translating it yields CASSRGQLYQETQYF.

This clone was recorded a few times. The V and J genes are TRBV5-1 and TRBJ2-2; 12 bases are shared with TRBD1. The ends lost 0 bases at V and 7 bases at J; junction bases unmatched: 4. The CDR3 is 16 residues long. Germline V gives CDR1 SGHRS, CDR2 YFSETQ. The CDR3 region is CASSLDGTGGIGELFF. The DNA of the CDR3 is TGCGCCAGCAGCTTGGATGGGACAGGGGGCATCGGGGAGCTGTTTTTT.

The J gene is TRBJ2-1, the V gene TRBV24-1; the match to TRBD2 covers 9 bases. The CDR3 runs to 16 residues. V trimming: 5 bases; J trimming: 2 bases; junction bases outside the gene matches: 6. Germline CDR1 KGHDR, CDR2 SFDVKD. The CDR3 protein is CATSVSGSGTYNEQFF. In DNA, the CDR3 is TGTGCCACCAGTGTTAGCGGGAGTGGAACCTACAATGAGCAGTTCTTC.

The V and J genes are TRBV18 and TRBJ1-2, with D uncertain. Germline V gene sequence: CDR1 KGHSH, CDR2 LQKENI. Trimming took off 1 base at V and 1 base at J, with 16 bases between the two ends. The CDR3 runs to 17 residues. The CDR3 loop reads CASSPRNGRGINYGYTF. The CDR3 DNA is TGTGCCAGCTCACCACGCAATGGACGGGGAATTAACTATGGCTACACCTTC.

This clone turned up a few times. The gene calls are TRBV7-9 and TRBJ2-4, with TRBD1 as a possible D gene (6 bases). Looked up from germline, CDR1 is SEHNR and CDR2 is FQNEAQ (reference sequence). Trimming left V 2 bases short and J 0 bases short, with 14 bases between. The CDR3 runs 17 residues. The CDR3 DNA reads TGTGCCAGCAGCTTATACACAGGGACACTAGCCAAAAACATTCAGTACTTC. Residues: CASSLYTGTLAKNIQYF.

The chain uses TRBV5-1 and TRBJ2-1; 12 bases agree with TRBD2. V shed 4 bases and J 10 bases; nucleotides not matched to a gene: 6. The CDR3 has 14 residues. CDR1 is SGHRS, CDR2 YFSETQ, per germline. Here the CDR3 reads CASSPGLAGLEQFF. CDR3 sequence (DNA): TGCGCCAGCAGCCCTGGACTAGCGGGATTGGAGCAGTTCTTC. The full variable domain, with the rest looked up from reference TRBV5-1 and TRBJ2-1, is KAGVTQTPRYLIKTRGQQVTLSCSPISGHRSVSWYQQTPGQGLQFLFEYFSETQRNKGNFPGRFSGRQFSNSRSEMNVSTLELGDSALYLCASSPGLAGLEQFFGPGTRLTVL.

The CDR3 DNA sequence: TGTGCCAGCAGTCCCGGGACTAGCGGGAGGGGAAGCACAGATACGCAGTATTTT. Protein product: CASSPGTSGRGSTDTQYF. The V and J genes are TRBV11-3 and TRBJ2-3; 16 positions agree with TRBD2. Looked up from germline, CDR1 is SGHNT and CDR2 is YENEEA. The CDR3 sequence is 18 residues long. The V gene end was trimmed by 6 bases and the J gene end by 0 bases; junction bases not matched to a gene: 6.

This clone was seen a few times. CDR3 amino acids: CASSQDFRGTGRVNQPQHF. CDR3 coding DNA: TGCGCCAGCAGCCAAGATTTTAGGGGGACAGGGCGGGTCAATCAGCCCCAGCATTTT. V gene TRBV4-1 combines with J gene TRBJ1-5, with 9 nucleotides matching TRBD1. Germline-derived CDR1 and CDR2 are MGHRA and YSYEKL. This CDR3 contains 19 residues. V gave up 0 bases and J gave up 3 bases; unmatched junction bases: 12.

The chain has TRBV30 and TRBJ2-2; 7 nucleotides match TRBD1. The germline CDR1 and CDR2 sequences are GTSNPN and SVGIG (reference sequence). This CDR3 contains 14 residues. V lost 3 bases and J lost 5; bases outside the gene matches: 6. In DNA, the CDR3 is TGTGCCTGGAGACGCAACAGGGGTACCGGGGAGCTGTTTTTT. Translating gives CAWRRNRGTGELFF.

In this sample, this clone turned up once. The V call is TRBV6-5, the J call TRBJ2-7; the match to TRBD2 covers 10 bases. Germline lookup yields CDR1 MNHEY and CDR2 SVGAGI. The CDR3 spans 15 residues. The V and J ends lost 5 bases and 8 bases, in that order; junction bases with no gene match: 12. For the CDR3, the DNA is TGTGCCAGCAGTCGCCTCCCGGGACTAGCGTTACAGCAGTACTTC. This sequence encodes CASSRLPGLALQQYF.

This chain uses TRBV7-3 with TRBJ2-6; possible D gene TRBD2, 6 bases. This CDR3 has 18 residues. The germline CDR1 and CDR2 sequences are SGHTA and FQGTGA. The V and J ends lost 2 bases and 4 bases respectively, with 18 bases between them. CDR3 sequence: CASSLRGDVTRGANVLTF. The CDR3 nucleotides read TGTGCCAGCAGCTTACGCGGGGATGTTACACGGGGGGCCAACGTCCTGACTTTC.

The chain is built from TRBV7-9 and TRBJ1-1; D possibly corresponds to TRBD1 (6 bases). Between the trimmed V and J ends, which lost 5 bases and 0 bases, there was a span of 10 bases. The V gene's germline CDR1 is SEHNR and CDR2 FQNEAQ (reference sequence). The CDR3 runs 14 residues. The CDR3 sequence: CASSPGQMNTEAFF. The CDR3 DNA sequence: TGTGCCAGCAGCCCTGGACAGATGAACACTGAAGCTTTCTTT.

On this clone itself: Other DNA sequences in this sample translate to the same CDR3. The rearrangement uses TRBV9 and TRBJ1-2; a possible D gene is TRBD1 (5 bases). V was shortened by 0 bases and J by 2 bases, with 8 bases between the two germline ends. The CDR3 has 14 amino acids. Germline V gene data show CDR1 as SGDLS and CDR2 as YYNGEE. The CDR3 nucleotides are TGTGCCAGCAGCGTAGGGGGCACCAACTATGGCTACACCTTC. Its translation is CASSVGGTNYGYTF.

With respect to this clone: At one end the junction does not follow the germline gene, possibly because of a read error. The chain carries TRBV28 and TRBJ2-7; 10 bases line up with TRBD2. The germline V gene encodes CDR1 MDHEN and CDR2 SYDVKM. The length of the CDR3 is 12 residues. This CDR3 is CASSLSQREGIF. The DNA for the CDR3 is TGTGCCAGCAGTTTATCTCAGCGGGAGGGAATTTTC.

The rearrangement links TRBV6-6 to TRBJ2-5, with 9 bases that match TRBD1. The V gene's germline CDR1 is MNHNY and CDR2 SVGAGI (reference sequence). The V and J ends lost 6 bases and 3 bases, in that order; junction bases with no gene match: 8. The CDR3 loop spans 15 amino acids. For the CDR3, the DNA is TGTGCCAGCAGCGACAGGGGACAGGGAAAAGAGACCCAGTACTTC. The encoded protein is CASSDRGQGKETQYF.

The rearrangement joins TRBV29-1 to TRBJ1-3, with D perhaps TRBD1 (5 bases). V lost 4 bases to trimming and J lost 0 bases, with 10 bases between them. This CDR3 region has 14 residues. The germline CDR1 and CDR2 sequences are SQVTM and ANQGSEA. CDR3 loop: CSVGQGVSGNTIYF. CDR3 sequence (DNA): TGCAGCGTTGGGCAGGGCGTCTCTGGAAACACCATATATTTT.

This chain joins TRBV6-6 and TRBJ2-7; tentatively, D is TRBD1 (6 bases). The CDR3 loop spans 14 amino acids. Trimming removed 4 bases from V and 2 bases from J, with 12 bases in between. Looked up from germline, CDR1 is MNHNY and CDR2 is SVGAGI (reference sequence). The DNA for the CDR3 is TGTGCCAGCAGTTCCGTGGGACAAACCTACGAGCAGTACTTC. This translates into CASSSVGQTYEQYF.